These 15 T cell receptor beta chains came from one sample sequenced in a study of CD8+CD57+ T cells in acquired aplastic anemia. The authors sequenced patients whose flow cytometry had shown CD8+CD57+ cell expansion. Genomic DNA acted as the template from which TCR beta VDJ combination and CDR3 sequence profiling were carried out. One entry per CDR3 protein, called by TCRdb with MiXCR from the reads. The data show under 200,000 distinct CDR3 sequences, 40% to 60% seen once. Sample: sorted CD4+, CD8+, or CD8+CD57+ T cells (not recorded which) from PBMCs. Receptors were obtained from a human donor with aplastic anemia.

About this clonotype itself: Mismatch with germline at one junction end may stem from a read error. This chain connects TRBV30 to TRBJ1-2; TRBD1 might be the D (5 bases). The CDR3 runs to 13 residues. CDR1 is GTSNPN, CDR2 SVGIG, per germline (reference sequence). The CDR3 DNA sequence: TGTGCCTGGGACTCGGGGCACAGCTATGGCGACACCTTC. As protein: CAWDSGHSYGDTF.

This clonotype was counted at least ten times. The chain couples TRBV4-2 to TRBJ2-3, with unresolved D. V lost 0 bases and J 0 bases, leaving 7 bases between the germline ends. The CDR3 extends over 15 amino acids. Per the germline V gene, CDR1 is LGHNA and CDR2 is YNFKEQ. The CDR3 DNA is TGTGCCAGCAGCCAAGATGGCAGCAGCACAGATACGCAGTATTTT. Translating gives CASSQDGSSTDTQYF.

The V call is TRBV20-1, the J call TRBJ1-1, with TRBD1 identical over 7 bases. J lost 2 bases, V lost 5 bases, and 5 bases had no gene match. The germline CDR1 and CDR2 sequences are DFQATT and SNEGSKA (reference sequence). The CDR3 sequence is 13 residues long. The CDR3 DNA is TGCAGTGCTGATGGGACAGCCAACACTGAAGCTTTCTTT. It encodes CSADGTANTEAFF.

There are many counts of this clonotype. The chain carries TRBV7-6 and TRBJ2-2; no firm D call. This CDR3 comprises 13 residues. Germline V CDR1 and CDR2: SGHVS, FNYEAQ. Between the trimmed V and J ends, which lost 10 bases and 2 bases, there was a span of 11 bases. The CDR3: CATGAANTGELFF. CDR3 DNA sequence: TGTGCCACTGGCGCAGCCAACACCGGGGAGCTGTTTTTT.

V usage is TRBV11-2 and J usage is TRBJ1-1, with D maybe TRBD1 (6 bases). Trimming took 1 base from V and 4 from J, leaving 16 bases between them. Germline loops: CDR1 SGHAT, CDR2 FQNNGV. The CDR3 is 16 amino acids. As DNA, the CDR3 is TGTGCCAGCAGCTTAGTTGGAGGGGGTCGGACCACTGAAGCTTTCTTT. Encoded protein: CASSLVGGGRTTEAFF.

Of note for this clonotype: A read error is possible here, since a much larger clone lies one base away. The chain combines TRBV11-1 with TRBJ2-3; D is perhaps TRBD2 (6 bases). Germline CDR1 reads SGHAT; CDR2 reads FQDESV (reference sequence). Trimming removed 5 bases at V and 4 bases at J, with 16 bases between. The CDR3 length is 15 residues. CDR3 coding DNA: TGTGCCAGCAGCCCCGACTTCGGGAGCCCAGATACGCAGTATTTT. Its translation: CASSPDFGSPDTQYF. The complete variable domain, with remaining parts taken from reference TRBV11-1 and TRBJ2-3, reads EAEVAQSPRYKITEKSQAVAFWCDPISGHATLYWYRQILGQGPELLVQFQDESVVDDSQLPKDRFSAERLKGVDSTLKIQPAELGDSAMYLCASSPDFGSPDTQYFGPGTRLTVL.

This chain connects TRBV6-1 to TRBJ1-1, with 10 bases that match TRBD1. CDR3 length: 13 residues. V shed 5 bases, J shed 5 bases, and the junction held 2 bases outside the gene matches. Looked up from germline, CDR1 is MNHNS and CDR2 is SASEGT. In nucleotides, the CDR3 is TGTGCCAGCAGTCGACAGGGGGCGACTGAAGCTTTCTTT. Translation gives CASSRQGATEAFF.

This clonotype was detected many times. The chain carries TRBV12-3 or TRBV12-4 and TRBJ2-3; perhaps TRBD2 as D (6 bases). With 7 bases removed from V and 2 bases from J, the gap between germline ends came to 16 bases. This CDR3 spans 15 amino acids. The CDR3 here is CASTGIREYTDTQYF. The DNA of the CDR3 is TGTGCCAGCACTGGCATCCGGGAGTACACAGATACGCAGTATTTT.

The rearrangement links TRBV6-2 or TRBV6-3 to TRBJ1-1; 10 bases map to TRBD1. This CDR3 is 12 amino acids long. Germline CDR1 reads MNHEY; CDR2 reads SVGEGT. The ends lost 6 bases at V and 10 bases at J; junction bases unmatched: 5. The CDR3 nucleotides are TGTGCCAGCAGCCAGACAGGGGGCGCAGCTTTCTTT. The encoded protein is CASSQTGGAAFF.

V usage is TRBV24-1 and J usage is TRBJ1-1, with 9 bases that match TRBD1. The CDR3 covers 15 residues. Germline CDR1 reads KGHDR; CDR2 reads SFDVKD. The junction had 4 bases not matched to a gene; V was cut back by 3 bases and J by 3 bases. The CDR3 sequence is CATSDVTGGDTEAFF. In nucleotides, the CDR3 is TGTGCCACCAGTGATGTGACAGGGGGTGACACTGAAGCTTTCTTT.

CDR3 sequence: CASSETTGHNYGYTF. Written as DNA, the CDR3 is TGTGCCAGCAGCGAGACGACAGGGCATAACTATGGCTACACCTTC. The gene calls are TRBV9 and TRBJ1-2; the match to TRBD1 covers 7 bases. This CDR3 is built from 15 residues. J was trimmed by 1 base and V by 3 bases; bases with no gene match: 6. Germline CDR1 reads SGDLS; CDR2 reads YYNGEE.

This clonotype showed up just once. This chain links TRBV20-1 with TRBJ1-5; possibly TRBD1 for D (6 bases). Germline V CDR1 and CDR2: DFQATT, SNEGSKA (reference sequence). With 5 bases removed from V and 7 bases from J, the gap between germline ends came to 15 bases. The CDR3 is 13 residues long. This CDR3 reads CSARTDSGQPQHF. In DNA form, the CDR3 reads TGCAGTGCTCGGACAGATAGCGGACAGCCCCAGCATTTT.

V gene TRBV10-3 combines with J gene TRBJ1-5; 9 bases match TRBD1. CDR3 length: 14 residues. CDR1 is ENHRY, CDR2 SYGVKD, per germline. Unmatched junction bases numbered 4, after V lost 10 bases and J lost 0 bases. CDR3 bases: TGTGCCACCTGGGACAGGGATAGCAATCAGCCCCAGCATTTT. This codes for CATWDRDSNQPQHF.

The sample holds many counts of this clonotype. The chain carries TRBV19 and TRBJ1-2, with unresolved D. CDR1 LNHDA and CDR2 SQIVND come from the germline V gene (reference sequence). The CDR3 is 15 amino acids. The V end lost 1 base, the J end lost 3 bases, and 12 bases lay between the germline ends. The DNA of the CDR3 is TGTGCCAGTAGTATAGGCGCCCGAGGCTACTATGGCTACACCTTC. It translates to CASSIGARGYYGYTF.

In regard to this clonotype: Germline is not matched at one junction end, which may reflect a read error. The gene calls are TRBV2 and TRBJ2-1, with TRBD2 identical over 9 bases. Germline assignment: CDR1 SNHLY and CDR2 FYNNEI. The CDR3 has 14 amino acids. This CDR3 reads CASKTSGNYNERFF. The CDR3 coding sequence is TGTGCCAGCAAGACTAGCGGAAACTACAATGAGCGGTTCTTC.